Listed below are T cell receptor beta chains from one sample, sequenced in a study of T cell responses to AZD1222 COVID-19 vaccine. Generated by immunoSEQ multiplex PCR, the TCRdb table keeps only in-frame clones and is missing some. Counted here are 200,000 or so clones, 85% to 90% occurring once; the ten biggest clones make up about 6%. The starting material was peripheral blood, obtained on day 0 of AZD1222 vaccination. The receptor source for this set is an adult in good health. CDR3s include the opening cysteine and the closing phenylalanine or tryptophan. A D gene is named only where the DNA matches it firmly. Clone size appears in some rows only: once, few, many, or a class for an expanded clone.

clone_size: .; v_call: TRBV6-1; j_call: TRBJ1-2; d_call: .; cdr3_aa: CASSEMGAGNDGYTF; cdr3_nt: TGTGCCAGCAGTGAAATGGGGGCAGGGAATGATGGCTACACCTTC
clone_size: .; v_call: TRBV9; j_call: TRBJ2-7; d_call: .; cdr3_aa: CASSVAPRVDYEQYF; cdr3_nt: TGTGCCAGCAGCGTAGCTCCTCGGGTGGACTACGAGCAGTACTTC
clone_size: .; v_call: TRBV4-3; j_call: TRBJ1-3; d_call: TRBD1; cdr3_aa: CASSQAPTGGGNTIYF; cdr3_nt: TGCGCCAGCAGCCAAGCCCCGACAGGGGGAGGAAACACCATATATTTT
clone_size: .; v_call: TRBV5-1; j_call: TRBJ2-5; d_call: .; cdr3_aa: CASSFSSGSAQETQYF; cdr3_nt: TGCGCCAGCAGCTTCTCCTCAGGCTCTGCCCAAGAGACCCAGTACTTC
clone_size: .; v_call: TRBV5-1; j_call: TRBJ1-2; d_call: .; cdr3_aa: CASRMGTDYGYTF; cdr3_nt: TGCGCCAGCAGAATGGGTACCGACTATGGCTACACCTTC
clone_size: .; v_call: TRBV28; j_call: TRBJ2-7; d_call: .; cdr3_aa: CASTRVDEQYF; cdr3_nt: TGTGCCAGCACAAGGGTGGACGAGCAGTACTTC
clone_size: .; v_call: TRBV3-1/TRBV3-2; j_call: TRBJ1-5; d_call: TRBD1; cdr3_aa: CASSQGDRNNQPQHF; cdr3_nt: TGTGCCAGCAGCCAAGGGGACAGGAACAATCAGCCCCAGCATTTT
clone_size: .; v_call: TRBV6-5; j_call: TRBJ2-7; d_call: .; cdr3_aa: CASRQGTSSYEQYF; cdr3_nt: TGTGCCAGCAGACAGGGAACGTCGTCCTACGAGCAGTACTTC
clone_size: .; v_call: TRBV10-3; j_call: TRBJ1-3; d_call: .; cdr3_aa: CAISRTVSGNTIYF; cdr3_nt: TGTGCCATCAGTAGGACAGTCTCTGGAAACACCATATATTTT
clone_size: once; v_call: TRBV18; j_call: TRBJ1-4; d_call: .; cdr3_aa: CASSEFVGVEKLFF; cdr3_nt: TGTGCCAGCTCAGAATTTGTCGGGGTTGAAAAACTGTTTTTT
clone_size: .; v_call: TRBV6-1; j_call: TRBJ1-5; d_call: .; cdr3_aa: CASSDLDGQPQHF; cdr3_nt: TGTGCCAGCAGTGATTTAGACGGTCAGCCCCAGCATTTT
clone_size: .; v_call: TRBV19; j_call: TRBJ1-2; d_call: .; cdr3_aa: CASRPGLIPKGYGYTF; cdr3_nt: TGTGCCAGTAGACCGGGCCTCATCCCAAAGGGGTATGGCTACACCTTC
clone_size: .; v_call: TRBV9; j_call: TRBJ1-4; d_call: .; cdr3_aa: CASSVAGNEKLFF; cdr3_nt: TGTGCCAGCAGCGTAGCCGGGAATGAAAAACTGTTTTTT
clone_size: .; v_call: TRBV6-5; j_call: TRBJ2-1; d_call: .; cdr3_aa: CASSYSKRVDNEQFF; cdr3_nt: TGTGCCAGCAGTTACTCGAAACGGGTTGACAATGAGCAGTTCTTC
clone_size: .; v_call: TRBV6-4; j_call: TRBJ2-2; d_call: TRBD1; cdr3_aa: CASSGSDRVGTGELFF; cdr3_nt: TGTGCCAGCAGTGGCTCAGACAGGGTCGGCACCGGGGAGCTGTTTTTT
clone_size: .; v_call: TRBV6-2/TRBV6-3; j_call: TRBJ2-2; d_call: .; cdr3_aa: CASSPTGPPNTGELFF; cdr3_nt: TGTGCCAGCAGCCCAACAGGGCCCCCGAACACCGGGGAGCTGTTTTTT